The 18 T cell receptor beta chains below all came from one sample that was sequenced in a study of spatial heterogeneity in lung cancer. One entry per CDR3 protein results from TCRdb running MiXCR on the 5' RACE reads. The data hold roughly 79,000 distinct CDR3 sequences, with around an eighth observed a single time. Time point: sample taken at primary tumor resection. Unsorted whole RNA from tumor, nontumor lung or frozen PBMC underwent sequencing. The material sequenced was PBMCs, taken at surgery. The receptors stem from a male donor with early-stage non-small cell lung cancer.

This clonotype was seen only a few times. V usage is TRBV7-9 and J usage is TRBJ2-3; 7 nucleotides line up with TRBD1. From germline, CDR1 is SEHNR and CDR2 FQNEAQ (reference sequence). CDR3 length: 14 residues. Trimming at V came to 4 bases and at J to 7 bases, leaving 8 bases not matched to a gene. The CDR3 reads CASSSSDRVNTQYF. DNA of the CDR3: TGTGCCAGCAGCTCCTCCGACAGGGTAAATACGCAGTATTTT. The whole variable domain, filled in from reference TRBV7-9 and TRBJ2-3, reads DTGVSQNPRHKITKRGQNVTFRCDPISEHNRLYWYRQTLGQGPEFLTYFQNEAQLEKSRLLSDRFSAERPKGSFSTLEIQRTEQGDSAMYLCASSSSDRVNTQYFGPGTRLTVL.

This clonotype was observed a handful of times. The chain is built from TRBV5-4 and TRBJ2-1; no reliable D call. Germline CDR1 is SGHNT and CDR2 is YYREEE (reference sequence). V was trimmed by 0 bases and J by 9 bases, leaving 7 bases between them. The CDR3 loop spans 12 amino acids. CDR3 in amino acids: CASSLAQREQFF. CDR3 nucleotides: TGTGCCAGCAGCTTGGCCCAACGTGAGCAGTTCTTC.

This chain uses TRBV7-7 with TRBJ2-5; D is uncertain. Germline values: CDR1 SSHAT, CDR2 FNYEAQ (reference sequence). The germline V and J ends were trimmed by 1 base and 5 bases, with 8 bases remaining between them. This CDR3 contains 13 residues. The CDR3 bases are TGTGCCAGCAGCTTAGGCAGACGGGAGACCCAGTACTTC. Amino acids: CASSLGRRETQYF.

This chain links TRBV5-1 with TRBJ2-1; 11 bases match TRBD2. CDR1 is SGHRS, CDR2 YFSETQ, per germline. The V and J ends lost 4 bases and 4 bases, in that order; junction bases with no gene match: 7. This CDR3 is built from 16 residues. This CDR3 is CASSPGLAEKYNEQFF. Here the CDR3 DNA reads TGCGCCAGCAGCCCGGGACTAGCGGAGAAGTACAATGAGCAGTTCTTC.

This clonotype was detected ten times or more. This sequence joins TRBV7-8 and TRBJ1-4; unclear D gene. CDR1 is SGHVS, CDR2 FQNEAQ, per germline. Trimming removed 5 bases at V and 2 bases at J, with 9 bases between. CDR3 length: 14 residues. In DNA form, the CDR3 reads TGTGCCAGCAGCCCTTGGCTTACTAATGAAAAACTGTTTTTT. This codes for CASSPWLTNEKLFF.

The chain has TRBV7-9 and TRBJ2-7; D perhaps matches TRBD2 (5 bases). Between the trimmed V and J ends, which lost 2 bases and 6 bases, there was a span of 20 bases. The CDR3 length is 16 residues. Germline-derived CDR1 and CDR2 are SEHNR and FQNEAQ (reference sequence). The CDR3 protein is CASSLSGGRSFIEQYF. The DNA for the CDR3 is TGTGCCAGCAGCTTAAGTGGAGGCAGGTCGTTTATCGAGCAGTACTTC.

This clonotype was observed at least ten times. The CDR3 loop is CSVPSSGVLAFF. The CDR3 DNA is TGCAGTGTCCCGAGCTCCGGGGTGTTGGCTTTCTTT. This rearrangement joins TRBV20-1 to TRBJ1-1, with no clear D. CDR1 is DFQATT and CDR2 is SNEGSKA in the germline V gene (reference sequence). CDR3 length: 12 residues. The V and J ends lost 7 bases and 11 bases respectively, with 20 bases between them.

This chain links TRBV6-1 with TRBJ1-1, with 7 bases that match TRBD1. The CDR3 consists of 14 residues. The germline V gene encodes CDR1 MNHNS and CDR2 SASEGT. With 8 bases clipped from V and 4 bases from J, the junction kept 10 bases outside the gene matches. This chain's CDR3 is CASSRLRGPTEAFF. Written as DNA, the CDR3 is TGTGCCAGCTCTCGGCTGAGGGGGCCCACTGAAGCTTTCTTT.

This chain joins TRBV19 and TRBJ1-1; 8 positions match TRBD1. Trimming removed 6 bases from V and 5 bases from J; junction bases left unmatched: 14. Germline V gives CDR1 LNHDA, CDR2 SQIVND (reference sequence). The CDR3 contains 16 residues. Here the CDR3 reads CASSTNPGQGGTEAFF. CDR3 nucleotides: TGTGCCAGTAGCACCAACCCCGGACAGGGTGGGACTGAAGCTTTCTTT. Full variable domain (rest looked up from reference TRBV19 and TRBJ1-1): DGGITQSPKYLFRKEGQNVTLSCEQNLNHDAMYWYRQDPGQGLRLIYYSQIVNDFQKGDIAEGYSVSREKKESFPLTVTSAQKNPTAFYLCASSTNPGQGGTEAFFGQGTRLTVV.

This clonotype was seen a few times. The rearrangement links TRBV18 to TRBJ2-1, with 11 bases that match TRBD2. Per germline, CDR1 KGHSH and CDR2 LQKENI. The CDR3 extends over 17 amino acids. V shed 2 bases and J 8 bases; nucleotides not matched to a gene: 11. The CDR3 loop reads CASSPNEGILAGDEQFF. The CDR3, as DNA: TGTGCCAGCTCACCAAACGAGGGGATACTAGCGGGGGATGAGCAGTTCTTC.

The chain has TRBV20-1 and TRBJ2-1, with D hard to call. Trimming took 3 bases from V and 6 from J, leaving 12 bases between them. Germline CDR1 reads DFQATT; CDR2 reads SNEGSKA (reference sequence). The CDR3 is 13 residues long. CDR3 DNA sequence: TGCAGTGCTAGTTGGGATTACATCAATGAGCAGTTCTTC. It specifies CSASWDYINEQFF.

This chain joins TRBV20-1 and TRBJ1-1; D is perhaps TRBD1 (6 bases). CDR1 is DFQATT and CDR2 is SNEGSKA in the germline V gene (reference sequence). Trimming removed 6 bases from V and 8 bases from J, with 19 bases in between. The CDR3 runs to 13 residues. Here the CDR3 reads CSALYSTDREAFF. The CDR3 DNA reads as TGCAGTGCCCTATACTCCACTGACAGGGAAGCTTTCTTT.

Many counts were recorded for this clonotype. The gene calls are TRBV5-1 and TRBJ1-1; D is unresolved. V was pared by 3 bases and J by 3 bases, with 9 bases between. Looked up from germline, CDR1 is SGHRS and CDR2 is YFSETQ. The CDR3 extends over 13 amino acids. The CDR3, as DNA: TGCGCCAGCAGCTCGACCCTTGACACTGAAGCTTTCTTT. Translated, it gives CASSSTLDTEAFF.

CDR3 sequence reads: CASSGGENQPQHF. CDR3 bases: TGCGCCAGCAGCGGGGGGGAAAATCAGCCCCAGCATTTT. This rearrangement joins TRBV5-1 to TRBJ1-5, with D perhaps matching TRBD1 (5 bases). The CDR3 has 13 amino acids. Trimming removed 4 bases from V and 4 bases from J, with 9 bases in between. CDR1 and CDR2 (germline): SGHRS, YFSETQ. Combining the CDR3 with reference TRBV5-1 and TRBJ1-5 gives the whole variable domain KAGVTQTPRYLIKTRGQQVTLSCSPISGHRSVSWYQQTPGQGLQFLFEYFSETQRNKGNFPGRFSGRQFSNSRSEMNVSTLELGDSALYLCASSGGENQPQHFGDGTRLSIL.

The V gene is TRBV12-5, the J gene TRBJ2-2; no clear D. Per germline, CDR1 LGHNT and CDR2 FRNRAP. The V end was cut by 4 bases, the J end by 6 bases, with 6 bases between. CDR3 length: 12 amino acids. This CDR3 is CASGSGPGELFF. The DNA of the CDR3 is TGTGCTAGTGGTTCCGGACCCGGGGAGCTGTTTTTT.

The J gene is TRBJ2-3, the V gene TRBV11-2; perhaps TRBD2 as D (6 bases). V was clipped by 0 bases and J by 7 bases, with 17 bases between them. The CDR3 has 16 residues. In germline, CDR1 is SGHAT, CDR2 FQNNGV. CDR3 DNA: TGTGCCAGCAGCTTAGAGGGGCCCCTTCTAGCGAATACGCAGTATTTT. Its translation is CASSLEGPLLANTQYF. Together with reference TRBV11-2 and TRBJ2-3, the CDR3 gives the full variable domain: EAGVAQSPRYKIIEKRQSVAFWCNPISGHATLYWYQQILGQGPKLLIQFQNNGVVDDSQLPKDRFSAERLKGVDSTLKIQPAKLEDSAVYLCASSLEGPLLANTQYFGPGTRLTVL.

In this sample, this clonotype turned up many times. CDR3 protein: CASSLASGRNDEQYF. The CDR3 bases are TGCGCCAGCAGCTTGGCGAGCGGGAGAAATGACGAGCAGTACTTC. The chain carries TRBV5-1 and TRBJ2-7; 8 bases match TRBD2. The CDR3 covers 15 residues. V lost 0 bases to trimming and J lost 5 bases; unmatched junction nucleotides: 7. Per the germline V gene, CDR1 is SGHRS and CDR2 is YFSETQ. Complete variable domain (other parts from reference TRBV5-1 and TRBJ2-7): KAGVTQTPRYLIKTRGQQVTLSCSPISGHRSVSWYQQTPGQGLQFLFEYFSETQRNKGNFPGRFSGRQFSNSRSEMNVSTLELGDSALYLCASSLASGRNDEQYFGPGTRLTVT.

Relative to its sample, this clonotype is medium-sized (0.01 to 0.1%). The V gene is TRBV4-1, the J gene TRBJ1-2; 8 nucleotides align to TRBD1. J was trimmed by 9 bases and V by 8 bases; bases with no gene match: 2. Germline V gene lookup returns CDR1 MGHRA and CDR2 YSYEKL. The length of the CDR3 is 10 residues. The CDR3: CASGQGSYTF. In DNA form, the CDR3 reads TGCGCCAGCGGACAGGGCAGCTACACCTTC.